The rows below give T cell receptor beta chains drawn from one sample of a study of graft-versus-host responses after intestinal transplantation. No antigen has been identified for these receptors. TCRdb's copy holds only in-frame clones and misses some; the assay was immunoSEQ multiplex PCR. The sample records 100,000 to 110,000 clones, more than 75% being singletons. This material consisted of unstimulated CD4+ T cells sorted from spleen or lymph node cells, taken before transplant. These TCRs come from a human donor who was the organ donor for an intestinal transplant. Each CDR3 is given with its conserved first and last residue. Each record gives: V gene, CDR3 protein.

>TRBV30
CAWSKDYAANTGELFF
>TRBV18
CASSPGAGAGGEKLFF
>TRBV19
CASSRPSGGRGELFF
>TRBV7-8
CASSLESSPAYEQYF
>TRBV19
CASSMEGQSNGYTF
>TRBV5-4
CASSLEGQPQHF
>TRBV5-1
CASSFMAPQGLYEQYF
>TRBV30
CAWSVKGTANQPQHF
>TRBV18
CASSPGQGTNYGYTF
>TRBV2
CASRPDAGGSTEAFF
>TRBV4-2
CASSQVGGPGNTDTQYF
>TRBV5-6
CASGWADTQYF
>TRBV5-4
CASSLLIAGYNEQFF
>TRBV30
CAWSRGEEGHTEAFF
>TRBV9
CASSVAPPSAPQNTGELFF
>TRBV7-3
CASSRSGQGAGSYNSPLHF
>TRBV19
CASSTAGYETQYF
>TRBV7-8
CASSRGGTGELFF
>TRBV7-9
CASSYPGQGRYEQYF
>TRBV6-1
CASSEIMREKLFF
>TRBV10-3
CAISESVHTEAFF
>TRBV28
CASSLVRRDTGELFF
>TRBV28
CASSLSPLSRWTDTQYF
>TRBV9
CASSVEGRGEQYF
>TRBV30
CAWSSPMVHSGNTIYF
>TRBV6-5
CAAYAGISTEAFF
>TRBV7-8
CASSSRTRTGTNTGELFF
>TRBV5-6
CASSLTSLGETQYF
>TRBV5-1
CASSFLQGYGYTF
>TRBV28
CASSLSGSSNQPQHF
>TRBV27
CASSLLSGVRTDTQYF